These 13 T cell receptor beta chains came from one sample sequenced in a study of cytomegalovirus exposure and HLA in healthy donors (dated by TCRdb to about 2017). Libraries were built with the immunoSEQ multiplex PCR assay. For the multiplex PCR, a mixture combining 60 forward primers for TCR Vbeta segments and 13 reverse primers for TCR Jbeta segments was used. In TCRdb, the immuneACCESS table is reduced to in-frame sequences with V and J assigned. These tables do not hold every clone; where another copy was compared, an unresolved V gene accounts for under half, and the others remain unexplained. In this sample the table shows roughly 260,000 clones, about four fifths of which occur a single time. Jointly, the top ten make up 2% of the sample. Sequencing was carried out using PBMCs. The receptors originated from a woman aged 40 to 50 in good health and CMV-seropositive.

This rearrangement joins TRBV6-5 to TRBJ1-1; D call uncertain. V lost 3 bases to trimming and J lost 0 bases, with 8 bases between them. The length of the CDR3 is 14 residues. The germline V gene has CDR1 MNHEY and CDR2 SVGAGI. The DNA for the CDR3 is TGTGCCAGCAGTTATACGGGGTTGAACACTGAAGCTTTCTTT. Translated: CASSYTGLNTEAFF.

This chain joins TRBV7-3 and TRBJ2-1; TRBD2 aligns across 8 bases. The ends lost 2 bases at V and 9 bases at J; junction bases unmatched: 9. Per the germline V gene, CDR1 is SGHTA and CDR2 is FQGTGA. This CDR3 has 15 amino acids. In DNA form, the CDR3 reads TGTGCCAGCAGCTTACTCCCAGCGGGAGAAGGTGAGCAGTTCTTC. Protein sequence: CASSLLPAGEGEQFF.

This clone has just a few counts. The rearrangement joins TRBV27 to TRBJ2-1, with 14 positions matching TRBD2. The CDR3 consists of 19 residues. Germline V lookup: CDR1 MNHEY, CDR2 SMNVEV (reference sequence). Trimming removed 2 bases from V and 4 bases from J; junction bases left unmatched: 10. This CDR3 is CASSLHGLAGGRAYNEQFF. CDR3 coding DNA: TGTGCCAGCAGTTTACATGGACTAGCGGGAGGTAGAGCTTACAATGAGCAGTTCTTC.

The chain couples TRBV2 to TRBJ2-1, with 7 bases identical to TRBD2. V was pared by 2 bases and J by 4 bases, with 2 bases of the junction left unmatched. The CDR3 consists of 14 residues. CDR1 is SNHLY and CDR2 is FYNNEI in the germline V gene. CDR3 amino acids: CASSELAAYNEQFF. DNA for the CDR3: TGTGCCAGCAGTGAACTAGCGGCTTACAATGAGCAGTTCTTC.

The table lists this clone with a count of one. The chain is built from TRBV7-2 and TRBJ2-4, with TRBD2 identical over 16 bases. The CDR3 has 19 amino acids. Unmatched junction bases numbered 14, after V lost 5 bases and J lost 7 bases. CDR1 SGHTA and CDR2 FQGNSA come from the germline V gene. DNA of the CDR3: TGTGCCAGCAGCCCTGCGGGACTAGCGGGAGGGCGGGGCCAGAACATTCAGTACTTC. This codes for CASSPAGLAGGRGQNIQYF.

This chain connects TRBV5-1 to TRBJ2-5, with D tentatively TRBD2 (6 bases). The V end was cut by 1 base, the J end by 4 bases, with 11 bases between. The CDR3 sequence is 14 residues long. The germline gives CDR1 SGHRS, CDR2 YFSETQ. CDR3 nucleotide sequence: TGCGCCAGCAGCTTGCCCCAGGGAGGAGAGACCCAGTACTTC. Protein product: CASSLPQGGETQYF.

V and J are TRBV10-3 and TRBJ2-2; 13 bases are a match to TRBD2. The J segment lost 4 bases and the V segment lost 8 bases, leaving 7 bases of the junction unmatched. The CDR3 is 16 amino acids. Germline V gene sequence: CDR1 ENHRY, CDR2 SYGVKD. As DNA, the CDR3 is TGTGCCATCCAAGGACTAGCGGGAGTTAGCACCGGGGAGCTGTTTTTT. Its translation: CAIQGLAGVSTGELFF.

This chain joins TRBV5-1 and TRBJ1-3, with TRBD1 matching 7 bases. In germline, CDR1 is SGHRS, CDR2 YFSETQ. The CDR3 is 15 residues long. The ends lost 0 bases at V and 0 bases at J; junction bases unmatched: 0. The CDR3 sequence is CASSLAGGSGNTIYF. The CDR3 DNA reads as TGCGCCAGCAGCTTGGCAGGGGGCTCTGGAAACACCATATATTTT.

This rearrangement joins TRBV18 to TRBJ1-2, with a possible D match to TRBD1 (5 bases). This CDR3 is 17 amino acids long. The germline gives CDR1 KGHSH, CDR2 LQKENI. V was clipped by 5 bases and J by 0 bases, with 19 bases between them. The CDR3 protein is CASSRDSSSSPNYGYTF. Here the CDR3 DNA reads TGTGCCAGCTCAAGAGACAGCTCCTCGTCCCCTAACTATGGCTACACCTTC.

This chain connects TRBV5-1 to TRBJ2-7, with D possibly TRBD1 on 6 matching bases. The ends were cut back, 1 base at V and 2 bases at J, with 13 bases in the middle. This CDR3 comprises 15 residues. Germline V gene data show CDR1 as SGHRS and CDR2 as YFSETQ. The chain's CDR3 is CASSLRPGETYEQYF. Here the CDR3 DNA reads TGCGCCAGCAGCTTGAGGCCAGGGGAGACCTACGAGCAGTACTTC.

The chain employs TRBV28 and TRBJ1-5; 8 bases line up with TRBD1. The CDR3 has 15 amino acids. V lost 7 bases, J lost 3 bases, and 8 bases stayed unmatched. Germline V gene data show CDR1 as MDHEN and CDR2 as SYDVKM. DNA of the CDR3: TGTGCCAGCATATTGGGGGGACAGGACAATCAGCCCCAGCATTTT. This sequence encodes CASILGGQDNQPQHF.

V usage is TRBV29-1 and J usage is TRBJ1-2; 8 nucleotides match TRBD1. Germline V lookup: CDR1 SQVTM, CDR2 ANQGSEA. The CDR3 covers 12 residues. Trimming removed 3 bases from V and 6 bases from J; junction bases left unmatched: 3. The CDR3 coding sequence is TGCAGCGTTGACGGACAGGGTCATGGCTACACCTTC. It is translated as CSVDGQGHGYTF. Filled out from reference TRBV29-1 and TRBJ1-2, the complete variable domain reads SAVISQKPSRDICQRGTSLTIQCQVDSQVTMMFWYRQQPGQSLTLIATANQGSEATYESGFVIDKFPISRPNLTFSTLTVSNMSPEDSSIYLCSVDGQGHGYTFGSGTRLTVV.

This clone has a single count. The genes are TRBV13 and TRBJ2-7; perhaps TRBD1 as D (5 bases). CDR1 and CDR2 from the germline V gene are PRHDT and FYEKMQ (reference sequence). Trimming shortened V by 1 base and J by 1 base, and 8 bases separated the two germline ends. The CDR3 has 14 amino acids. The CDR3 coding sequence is TGTGCCAGCAGCTTAGAGACAGTTTCCTACGAGCAGTACTTC. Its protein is CASSLETVSYEQYF. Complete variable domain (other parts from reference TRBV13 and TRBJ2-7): AAGVIQSPRHLIKEKRETATLKCYPIPRHDTVYWYQQGPGQDPQFLISFYEKMQSDKGSIPDRFSAQQFSDYHSELNMSSLELGDSALYFCASSLETVSYEQYFGPGTRLTVT.